The rows below give T cell receptor beta chains drawn from one sample of a study of blood T cell repertoires in COVID-19. Generated by immunoSEQ multiplex PCR, the TCRdb table keeps only in-frame clones and is missing some. The repertoire holds approximately 110,000 clones, with 70% to 75% as singletons. Sequenced input: peripheral blood. The receptors shown here come from a man older than 75 with COVID-19, enrolled during active disease. The CDR3 runs from the conserved cysteine through the conserved F or W. D genes are given only for firm matches. The listing skips clone size in some rows; elsewhere it reads once, few, many or a size class.

abundance: .; v_gene: TRBV5-6; j_gene: TRBJ2-1; d_gene: TRBD2; CDR3nt: TGTGCCAGCAGCCCCGGACTAGCGGATAGAGAGCAGTTCTTC; CDR3aa: CASSPGLADREQFF
abundance: .; v_gene: TRBV4-1; j_gene: TRBJ2-7; d_gene: .; CDR3nt: TGCGCCAGCTCCCTAACCAGGGGTTGTCCCTACGAGCAGTACTTC; CDR3aa: CASSLTRGCPYEQYF
abundance: .; v_gene: TRBV28; j_gene: TRBJ2-7; d_gene: TRBD2; CDR3nt: TGTGCCAGCAGTACCTCGGCTAGCGGGAGGGTCCTCGGTTACGAGCAGTACTTC; CDR3aa: CASSTSASGRVLGYEQYF
abundance: .; v_gene: TRBV4-2; j_gene: TRBJ1-2; d_gene: .; CDR3nt: TGTGCCAGCAGCCAAGACGGGGAGGGCTACTATGGCTACACCTTC; CDR3aa: CASSQDGEGYYGYTF
abundance: few; v_gene: TRBV18; j_gene: TRBJ2-6; d_gene: .; CDR3nt: TGTGCCAGCTCACCACGAAGCGGAAACTCTGGGGCCAACGTCCTGACTTTC; CDR3aa: CASSPRSGNSGANVLTF
abundance: .; v_gene: TRBV7-2; j_gene: TRBJ2-7; d_gene: .; CDR3nt: TGTGCCAGCAGCTGGGGCTGGGAGGTAGGGGAGCAGTACTTC; CDR3aa: CASSWGWEVGEQYF
abundance: .; v_gene: TRBV20-1; j_gene: TRBJ1-2; d_gene: .; CDR3nt: TGCAGTGCTAGTGCAGGGAACTATGGCTACACCTTC; CDR3aa: CSASAGNYGYTF
abundance: .; v_gene: TRBV10-3; j_gene: TRBJ2-3; d_gene: .; CDR3nt: TGTGCCATCAGTGAGTCCCAGGACTCACGGGATACGCAGTATTTT; CDR3aa: CAISESQDSRDTQYF
abundance: .; v_gene: TRBV18; j_gene: TRBJ2-7; d_gene: TRBD1; CDR3nt: TGTGCCAGCTCACCCGGGACAGACTACGAGCAGTACTTC; CDR3aa: CASSPGTDYEQYF
abundance: .; v_gene: TRBV7-9; j_gene: TRBJ2-7; d_gene: TRBD1; CDR3nt: TGTGCCAGCAGCTTCCCTCTGACAGGGTCCCACGAGCAGTACTTC; CDR3aa: CASSFPLTGSHEQYF
abundance: few; v_gene: TRBV7-3; j_gene: TRBJ1-1; d_gene: .; CDR3nt: TGTGCCAGCAGCTTACATGGAGGGAACACTGAAGCTTTCTTT; CDR3aa: CASSLHGGNTEAFF
abundance: .; v_gene: TRBV6-5; j_gene: TRBJ1-6; d_gene: .; CDR3nt: TGTGCCAGCAGTTATTCCCAGGGAGGGAATTCACCCCTCCACTTT; CDR3aa: CASSYSQGGNSPLHF
abundance: once; v_gene: TRBV24-1; j_gene: TRBJ1-4; d_gene: .; CDR3nt: TGTGCCACCAGTGCGGTCGGGGAAAAACTGTTTTTT; CDR3aa: CATSAVGEKLFF
abundance: .; v_gene: TRBV18; j_gene: TRBJ1-1; d_gene: .; CDR3nt: TGTGCCAGCTCACCGAAGTGGGGGGTGAACACTGAAGCTTTCTTT; CDR3aa: CASSPKWGVNTEAFF
abundance: .; v_gene: TRBV28; j_gene: TRBJ2-1; d_gene: .; CDR3nt: TGTGCCAGCAGTTTATGGCGGGATACGGGCAATGAGCAGTTCTTC; CDR3aa: CASSLWRDTGNEQFF
abundance: .; v_gene: TRBV27; j_gene: TRBJ1-5; d_gene: TRBD1; CDR3nt: TGTGCCAGCAGTCCGTGGGACAGGGGGTTTCAGCCCCAGCATTTT; CDR3aa: CASSPWDRGFQPQHF
abundance: .; v_gene: TRBV6-5; j_gene: TRBJ1-6; d_gene: TRBD1; CDR3nt: TGTGCCAGCAGTTACTCGAACGACAGGGGGCCCCTCCACTTT; CDR3aa: CASSYSNDRGPLHF
abundance: .; v_gene: TRBV18; j_gene: TRBJ1-2; d_gene: .; CDR3nt: TGTGCCAGCTCACGAGAAGCTAACTATGGCTACACCTTC; CDR3aa: CASSREANYGYTF